A single sample is the source of the 9 T cell receptor beta chains below, sequenced in a study of blood T cell repertoires in COVID-19 (dated by TCRdb to 2020 to 2021). The library was produced with the immunoSEQ multiplex PCR assay. The immuneACCESS repertoire file appears here via TCRdb, limited to in-frame rearrangements. These files lack a portion of the clones; in checked studies, under half of the deficit traces to unresolved V genes, and the cause of the others is not known. This sample has roughly 140,000 clones in its table, and 86% of those were observed once. Less than 3.5% of the sample lies in the top ten. Input material: peripheral blood. All receptors derive from a man in his 70s with acute or convalescent COVID-19.

The chain carries TRBV11-2 and TRBJ2-1; unclear D gene. This CDR3 has 16 residues. The germline V and J ends were trimmed by 5 bases and 4 bases, with 18 bases remaining between them. CDR1 is SGHAT and CDR2 is FQNNGV in the germline V gene. Here the CDR3 reads CASSKRLLGLYNEQFF. The CDR3 coding sequence is TGTGCCAGCAGCAAACGACTTCTTGGTCTATACAATGAGCAGTTCTTC.

The chain combines TRBV7-3 with TRBJ2-7; 7 positions agree with TRBD2. This CDR3 spans 15 amino acids. Losses at the gene ends were 5 bases for V and 5 bases for J; bases not matched to a gene: 12. The germline CDR1 and CDR2 sequences are SGHTA and FQGTGA. CDR3 nucleotide sequence: TGTGCCAGCAGCCCCCCCGGCGGGAGTAATAACGAGCAGTACTTC. It translates to CASSPPGGSNNEQYF.

CDR3 in amino acids: CASSGVDRGLYEQYF. The CDR3 region has the DNA TGTGCCAGCAGTGGGGTCGACAGGGGGCTTTACGAGCAGTACTTC. V and J are TRBV27 and TRBJ2-7, with 10 bases fitting TRBD1. In germline, CDR1 is MNHEY, CDR2 SMNVEV (reference sequence). This CDR3 has 15 amino acids. V lost 5 bases and J lost 4; bases outside the gene matches: 8.

This clone was observed a handful of times. This chain joins TRBV7-2 and TRBJ2-7, with 11 bases matching TRBD2. The V segment lost 5 bases and the J segment 5 bases; nucleotides outside the gene matches: 17. CDR1 SGHTA and CDR2 FQGNSA come from the germline V gene. The CDR3 consists of 18 residues. Written as DNA, the CDR3 is TGTGCCAGCAGCATCCAGCCCCTAGCGGGAGGTTCACTCCACGAGCAGTACTTC. Translated: CASSIQPLAGGSLHEQYF.

The rearrangement links TRBV3-1 (or the pseudogene TRBV3-2) to TRBJ2-3; TRBD2 agrees at 13 bases. This CDR3 is 18 amino acids long. The junction had 7 bases not matched to a gene; V was cut back by 1 base and J by 3 bases. Per the germline V gene, CDR1 is LGHDT and CDR2 is YNNKEL (reference sequence). CDR3 DNA: TGTGCCAGCAGCCAAGCTCCACCACTAGCGGGAGGGACAGATACGCAGTATTTT. It specifies CASSQAPPLAGGTDTQYF.

This clone came up once. The same CDR3 is also encoded by other DNA sequences in this sample. The V gene is TRBV13, the J gene TRBJ2-1; 12 positions agree with TRBD2. Germline CDR1 reads PRHDT; CDR2 reads FYEKMQ (reference sequence). The trim removed 3 bases at V and 7 bases at J, leaving 1 base unmatched. The CDR3 spans 14 residues. The CDR3 is CASSLTSGSNEQFF. The CDR3, as DNA: TGTGCCAGCAGCTTGACTAGCGGGAGTAATGAGCAGTTCTTC.

The V and J genes are TRBV28 and TRBJ2-2; 8 bases are a match to TRBD1. CDR1 is MDHEN, CDR2 SYDVKM, per germline. V shed 6 bases, J shed 7 bases, and the junction held 1 base outside the gene matches. The CDR3 extends over 12 amino acids. CDR3 protein: CASRTGGGELFF. The CDR3 region has the DNA TGTGCCAGCAGAACAGGGGGCGGGGAGCTGTTTTTT. Complete variable domain (other parts from reference TRBV28 and TRBJ2-2): DVKVTQSSRYLVKRTGEKVFLECVQDMDHENMFWYRQDPGLGLRLIYFSYDVKMKEKGDIPEGYSVSREKKERFSLILESASTNQTSMYLCASRTGGGELFFGEGSRLTVL.

This clone was recorded a few times. The same CDR3 can be traced to other DNA sequences in this sample. This sequence joins TRBV9 and TRBJ1-1, with D perhaps TRBD1 (5 bases). The germline gives CDR1 SGDLS, CDR2 YYNGEE. This CDR3 comprises 13 residues. Between the trimmed V and J ends, which lost 2 bases and 1 base, there was a span of 6 bases. This chain's CDR3 is CASSVTANTEAFF. CDR3 in DNA: TGTGCCAGCAGCGTGACAGCGAACACTGAAGCTTTCTTT.

The chain recombines TRBV6-2 or TRBV6-3 with TRBJ2-7; D remains unclear. Looked up from germline, CDR1 is MNHEY and CDR2 is SVGEGT. The CDR3 totals 11 residues. With 6 bases removed from V and 4 bases from J, the gap between germline ends came to 7 bases. The CDR3 region is CASSNSYEQYF. CDR3 DNA sequence: TGTGCCAGCAGCAACTCGTACGAGCAGTACTTC.